The 24 T cell receptor beta chains below come from one sample, sequenced in a study of shared clonotypes between healthy human individuals. Method: immunoSEQ multiplex PCR; TCRdb's copy keeps in-frame clones and lacks some. Of 600,000 to 700,000 clones listed, around 78% are singletons. The sample taken for sequencing was memory CD4+ T cells sorted from blood. Described subset: CD45RA-negative fraction. These receptors came from a woman in her 30s in good health.

The gene calls are TRBV27 and TRBJ1-1; maybe TRBD1 (5 bases). Germline V gene sequence: CDR1 MNHEY, CDR2 SMNVEV (reference sequence). The CDR3 runs to 14 residues. Deletions cut 3 bases from V and 1 base from J, with 9 bases between. CDR3 protein: CASSLFRENTEAFF. DNA of the CDR3: TGTGCCAGCAGTTTGTTCAGGGAGAACACTGAAGCTTTCTTT.

The chain has TRBV7-2 and TRBJ1-1; D uncertain. From germline, CDR1 is SGHTA and CDR2 FQGNSA. Deletions cut 1 base from V and 0 bases from J, with 9 bases between. The CDR3 has 15 residues. The chain's CDR3 is CASSLGALLNTEAFF. The CDR3, as DNA: TGTGCCAGCAGCTTAGGCGCCCTTTTGAACACTGAAGCTTTCTTT.

This sequence joins TRBV28 and TRBJ2-1; no clear D. The CDR3 is made up of 12 amino acids. Looked up from germline, CDR1 is MDHEN and CDR2 is SYDVKM. Trimming shortened V by 2 bases and J by 10 bases, and 9 bases separated the two germline ends. CDR3 DNA sequence: TGTGCCAGCAGTTTACCCCGTCAGGAGCAGTTCTTC. Encoded protein: CASSLPRQEQFF.

This sequence joins TRBV19 and TRBJ1-3; D gene uncertain. V lost 7 bases, J lost 0 bases, and 10 bases lay in between. Per germline, CDR1 LNHDA and CDR2 SQIVND (reference sequence). This CDR3 region has 14 residues. The CDR3 nucleotides read TGTGCCAGTACCGCCCGATACTCTGGAAACACCATATATTTT. Translation: CASTARYSGNTIYF.

As for this clone: A much larger clone differs by one base, so this may be a read error. The chain links TRBV28 to TRBJ2-2, with D possibly matching TRBD2 (5 bases). CDR3 length equals 13 residues. V was cut by 3 bases and J by 3 bases, with 5 bases left in between. Germline V gene data show CDR1 as MDHEN and CDR2 as SYDVKM. The DNA for the CDR3 is TGTGCCAGCAGTTTCGGGGACACCGGGGAGCTGTTTTTT. This encodes CASSFGDTGELFF.

The V and J genes are TRBV28 and TRBJ1-1; D is perhaps TRBD1 (5 bases). There are 15 residues in the CDR3. The germline CDR1 and CDR2 sequences are MDHEN and SYDVKM. V was shortened by 3 bases and J by 0 bases, with 11 bases between the two germline ends. The CDR3 sequence: CASSFDSDMNTEAFF. In DNA, the CDR3 is TGTGCCAGCAGTTTTGACAGTGACATGAACACTGAAGCTTTCTTT.

The genes are TRBV9 and TRBJ2-2; D remains unclear. Germline-derived CDR1 and CDR2 are SGDLS and YYNGEE. There are 14 residues in the CDR3. V lost 0 bases to trimming and J lost 6 bases, with 9 bases between them. CDR3 nucleotide sequence: TGTGCCAGCAGCGTAGCTGACTTCGCCGGGGAGCTGTTTTTT. Translation: CASSVADFAGELFF.

The chain couples TRBV6-5 to TRBJ2-2; 8 nucleotides line up with TRBD1. Germline trimming cut 4 bases from V and 1 base from J; bases unmatched to any gene: 5. Germline CDR1 reads MNHEY; CDR2 reads SVGAGI. This CDR3 is built from 16 residues. Here the CDR3 DNA reads TGTGCCAGCAGTTCCCAACAGGGGGAGAACACCGGGGAGCTGTTTTTT. Its protein product is CASSSQQGENTGELFF.

V usage is TRBV27 and J usage is TRBJ1-3, with 9 bases lining up with TRBD1. The CDR3 contains 19 residues. Trimming took 10 bases from V and 0 from J; bases not matched to a gene: 19. Germline-derived CDR1 and CDR2 are MNHEY and SMNVEV (reference sequence). The CDR3 DNA reads TGTGCCACCCCCTCCCCCGGGACAGGGCTACTATACTCTGGAAACACCATATATTTT. Protein product: CATPSPGTGLLYSGNTIYF.

The chain combines TRBV28 with TRBJ1-1; tentative D call: TRBD1 (6 bases). CDR3 length: 14 amino acids. V was clipped by 5 bases and J by 5 bases, with 15 bases between them. Germline V gene lookup returns CDR1 MDHEN and CDR2 SYDVKM. The CDR3 nucleotides read TGTGCCAGCAGTGACCAACAGGGCTGGACTGAAGCTTTCTTT. This encodes CASSDQQGWTEAFF.

The chain links TRBV2 to TRBJ1-1; D remains unclear. There are 13 residues in the CDR3. Trimming removed 8 bases at V and 5 bases at J, with 15 bases between. Germline-derived CDR1 and CDR2 are SNHLY and FYNNEI. CDR3 in amino acids: CASGLNEGTEAFF. The DNA of the CDR3 is TGTGCCAGCGGACTTAACGAGGGAACTGAAGCTTTCTTT.

This chain uses TRBV18 with TRBJ1-4, with 7 bases lining up with TRBD1. Trimming removed 6 bases from V and 5 bases from J; junction bases left unmatched: 6. The CDR3 has 14 amino acids. Germline lookup yields CDR1 KGHSH and CDR2 LQKENI. This chain's CDR3 is CASSPDRANEKLFF. CDR3 DNA: TGTGCCAGCTCTCCCGACAGGGCCAATGAAAAACTGTTTTTT.

The table lists this clone with a count of one. The rearrangement uses TRBV18 and TRBJ1-2, with TRBD1 identical over 7 bases. CDR3 length equals 15 residues. CDR1 KGHSH and CDR2 LQKENI come from the germline V gene. V gave up 6 bases and J gave up 2 bases; unmatched junction bases: 9. CDR3 in DNA: TGTGCCAGCTCCCCTAAACAGGGGAGGAACTATGGCTACACCTTC. This translates into CASSPKQGRNYGYTF.

The chain couples TRBV11-1 to TRBJ1-4, with 7 bases identical to TRBD1. The V gene's germline CDR1 is SGHAT and CDR2 FQDESV (reference sequence). This CDR3 spans 14 amino acids. J gave up 8 bases and V 5 bases, and 8 bases lay outside the gene matches. DNA for the CDR3: TGTGCCAGCAGCCACCCGACAGGGAGCGAAAAACTGTTTTTT. Protein sequence: CASSHPTGSEKLFF.

This clone was seen more than once but under ten times. V gene TRBV2 combines with J gene TRBJ2-1; D remains unclear. V was shortened by 5 bases and J by 8 bases, with 1 base between the two germline ends. The length of the CDR3 is 9 residues. CDR1 SNHLY and CDR2 FYNNEI come from the germline V gene. This CDR3 is CASSHEQFF. CDR3 DNA: TGTGCCAGCAGTCATGAGCAGTTCTTC.

This chain connects TRBV10-1 to TRBJ1-2, with D possibly matching TRBD1 (5 bases). Germline assignment: CDR1 WNHNN and CDR2 SYGVQD (reference sequence). This CDR3 spans 13 amino acids. Trimming cost V 5 bases and J 7 bases, with 14 bases left between them. CDR3 in DNA: TGCGCCAGCAGTTCAGACAGAACGGGTGGCTACACCTTC. This codes for CASSSDRTGGYTF.

The chain uses TRBV7-3 and TRBJ2-7; D is unclear. The CDR3 runs to 15 residues. V was pared by 5 bases and J by 3 bases, with 17 bases between. CDR1 is SGHTA, CDR2 FQGTGA, per germline. CDR3 nucleotide sequence: TGTGCCAGCAGCCCGTGGCTAGTTCGTTTCTACGAGCAGTACTTC. Translated, it gives CASSPWLVRFYEQYF. Drawing the rest from reference TRBV7-3 and TRBJ2-7, the complete variable domain is GAGVSQTPSNKVTEKGKYVELRCDPISGHTALYWYRQSLGQGPEFLIYFQGTGAADDSGLPNDRFFAVRPEGSVSTLKIQRTERGDSAVYLCASSPWLVRFYEQYFGPGTRLTVT.

V usage is TRBV30 and J usage is TRBJ2-1, with 9 bases matching TRBD2. The CDR3 sequence is 15 residues long. Germline CDR1 and CDR2: GTSNPN and SVGIG (reference sequence). With V trimmed by 3 bases and J by 3 bases, 6 bases remained unmatched. The CDR3 sequence: CAWSLTSGYYNEQFF. The CDR3 nucleotides are TGTGCCTGGAGCCTCACTAGCGGGTACTACAATGAGCAGTTCTTC.

V usage is TRBV30 and J usage is TRBJ1-1, with D possibly being TRBD1 (6 bases). The germline CDR1 and CDR2 sequences are GTSNPN and SVGIG (reference sequence). V lost 3 bases, J lost 5 bases, and 22 bases lay in between. The CDR3 extends over 16 amino acids. For the CDR3, the DNA is TGTGCCTGGAGCCGTACGGTTCGGACAGCGAGGACTGAAGCTTTCTTT. It yields the protein CAWSRTVRTARTEAFF.

CDR3 region: CASSPGAQGNTQYF. CDR3 bases: TGTGCCAGCAGCCCCGGAGCTCAGGGGAATACGCAGTATTTT. The rearrangement links TRBV11-3 to TRBJ2-3, with D possibly matching TRBD1 (6 bases). The V gene lost 5 bases and the J gene lost 7 bases, with 16 bases spanning the gap. The CDR3 spans 14 residues. Germline V CDR1 and CDR2: SGHNT, YENEEA.

There are a few counts of this clone. The sample contains more than one DNA sequence encoding this CDR3. V usage is TRBV28 and J usage is TRBJ1-2; no reliable D call. V was clipped by 3 bases and J by 4 bases, with 3 bases between them. Germline V gives CDR1 MDHEN, CDR2 SYDVKM. CDR3 size: 11 residues. The CDR3 region is CASSLSYGYTF. The DNA of the CDR3 is TGTGCCAGCAGTTTGTCCTATGGCTACACCTTC.

J is TRBJ1-5 and V is TRBV28; 7 positions match TRBD1. The CDR3 totals 15 residues. V trimming: 8 bases; J trimming: 5 bases; junction bases outside the gene matches: 12. Germline V gives CDR1 MDHEN, CDR2 SYDVKM. The DNA of the CDR3 is TGTGCCAGCGGGACGAGGGGGCGAGGGGATCAGCCCCAGCATTTT. Its translation is CASGTRGRGDQPQHF.

This rearrangement joins TRBV10-3 to TRBJ2-7; D might be TRBD2 (6 bases). Germline V gene data show CDR1 as ENHRY and CDR2 as SYGVKD. The ends were cut back, 5 bases at V and 6 bases at J, with 14 bases in the middle. The CDR3 has 13 residues. The CDR3 spells CAISREEGVEQYF. The CDR3 nucleotides read TGTGCCATCAGTAGGGAGGAGGGAGTCGAGCAGTACTTC.

The genes are TRBV5-4 and TRBJ2-1, with 7 bases identical to TRBD1. This CDR3 region has 17 residues. The germline V gene encodes CDR1 SGHNT and CDR2 YYREEE (reference sequence). Germline trimming cut 0 bases from V and 0 bases from J; bases unmatched to any gene: 6. CDR3 amino acids: CASSLEKGAGSYNEQFF. The CDR3 DNA is TGTGCCAGCAGCTTGGAAAAGGGGGCGGGCTCCTACAATGAGCAGTTCTTC.